This is a list of T cell receptor beta chains from one sample in a study of blood T cell repertoires in COVID-19. The protocol was immunoSEQ multiplex PCR, while the TCRdb copy is restricted to in-frame clones and leaves out a portion. The sample includes 450,000 or so clones, roughly 90% seen only once; the top ten take about 1.6%. The sequenced sample consisted of peripheral blood. The receptor set was obtained from a woman aged 40 to 50 with COVID-19, enrolled during active disease. Both conserved end residues are part of each CDR3. A D gene is named only where the DNA matches it firmly. Size tells how often a clone was seen (once, few, many) or the class of an expanded clone, and some rows leave it out.

V gene,J gene,clone size,D gene,CDR3 protein,CDR3 DNA
TRBV30,TRBJ1-6,NA,NA,CAWSPPRGNSYNSPLHF,TGTGCCTGGAGTCCACCCAGGGGAAACTCCTATAATTCACCCCTCCACTTT
TRBV18,TRBJ2-2,once,NA,CASSLQDPGNTGELFF,TGTGCCAGCTCACTTCAAGACCCAGGGAACACCGGGGAGCTGTTTTTT
TRBV5-4,TRBJ2-1,NA,NA,CASSSARDYNEQFF,TGTGCCAGCAGCTCCGCCCGGGACTACAATGAGCAGTTCTTC
TRBV29-1,TRBJ1-1,NA,TRBD1,CSVEGDRGLNTEAFF,TGCAGCGTTGAGGGGGACAGGGGCTTGAACACTGAAGCTTTCTTT
TRBV5-1,TRBJ2-3,NA,NA,CASEGDTDTQYF,TGCGCCAGCGAGGGGGACACAGATACGCAGTATTTT
TRBV5-6,TRBJ1-1,NA,TRBD1,CASSFGTGDRSTEAFF,TGTGCCAGCAGCTTTGGGACAGGGGATCGAAGCACTGAAGCTTTCTTT
TRBV28,TRBJ1-6,NA,NA,CASSLPEGSSPLHF,TGTGCCAGCAGTTTACCTGAAGGGAGTTCACCCCTCCACTTT
TRBV10-3,TRBJ2-1,few,TRBD2,CATKGLAGWNEQFF,TGTGCCACAAAAGGACTAGCGGGCTGGAATGAGCAGTTCTTC
TRBV7-2,TRBJ2-2,NA,TRBD2,CASSLVGGRAGTGELFF,TGTGCCAGCAGCTTAGTTGGCGGGAGGGCCGGTACCGGGGAGCTGTTTTTT
TRBV6-5,TRBJ1-5,NA,NA,CASTQDQGNQPQHF,TGTGCCAGCACCCAAGACCAGGGGAACCAGCCCCAGCATTTT
TRBV27,TRBJ2-7,NA,NA,CASSPTGSSYEQYF,TGTGCCAGCAGTCCTACAGGGAGCTCCTACGAGCAGTACTTC
TRBV29-1,TRBJ1-2,NA,TRBD1,CSVEDQDRNYGYTF,TGCAGCGTTGAAGATCAGGACAGGAACTATGGCTACACCTTC
TRBV4-3,TRBJ1-6,NA,NA,CASSQERQAIINNSPLHF,TGCGCCAGCAGCCAAGAAAGACAGGCGATCATTAATAATTCACCCCTCCACTTT
TRBV19,TRBJ1-1,NA,NA,CASSMRGNSGLMNTEAFF,TGTGCCAGTAGTATGAGGGGGAATTCGGGGCTCATGAACACTGAAGCTTTCTTT
TRBV4-3,TRBJ2-1,NA,TRBD2,CASSQDRPSGILFF,TGCGCCAGCAGCCAAGATCGTCCGAGCGGGATACTGTTCTTC
TRBV13,TRBJ1-1,NA,NA,CASSFGPDKAFF,TGTGCCAGCAGCTTCGGCCCGGACAAAGCTTTCTTT
TRBV5-1,TRBJ1-5,NA,NA,CASSLEGGAIGPQHF,TGCGCCAGCAGCTTGGAAGGGGGGGCCATTGGGCCCCAGCATTTT
TRBV5-1,TRBJ1-1,NA,NA,CASSADSANTEAFF,TGCGCCAGCAGCGCGGACAGCGCGAACACTGAAGCTTTCTTT
TRBV4-1,TRBJ2-3,NA,TRBD2,CASSQVPGLATSTDTQYF,TGCGCCAGCAGCCAAGTACCAGGACTAGCGACTAGCACAGATACGCAGTATTTT